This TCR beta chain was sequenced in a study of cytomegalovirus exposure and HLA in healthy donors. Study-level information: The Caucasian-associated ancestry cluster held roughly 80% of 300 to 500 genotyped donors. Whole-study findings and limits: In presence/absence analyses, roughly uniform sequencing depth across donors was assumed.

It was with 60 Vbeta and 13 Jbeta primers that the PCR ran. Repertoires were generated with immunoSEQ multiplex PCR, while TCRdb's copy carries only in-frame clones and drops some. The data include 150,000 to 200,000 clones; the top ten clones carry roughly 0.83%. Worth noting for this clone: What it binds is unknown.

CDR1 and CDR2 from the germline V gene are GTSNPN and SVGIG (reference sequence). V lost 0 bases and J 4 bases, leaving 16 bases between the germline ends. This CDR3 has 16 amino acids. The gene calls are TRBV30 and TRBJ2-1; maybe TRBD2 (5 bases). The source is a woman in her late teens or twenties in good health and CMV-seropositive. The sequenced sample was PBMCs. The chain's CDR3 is CAWSVKRALTYNEQFF. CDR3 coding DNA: TGTGCCTGGAGTGTTAAGAGGGCCCTGACTTACAATGAGCAGTTCTTC.